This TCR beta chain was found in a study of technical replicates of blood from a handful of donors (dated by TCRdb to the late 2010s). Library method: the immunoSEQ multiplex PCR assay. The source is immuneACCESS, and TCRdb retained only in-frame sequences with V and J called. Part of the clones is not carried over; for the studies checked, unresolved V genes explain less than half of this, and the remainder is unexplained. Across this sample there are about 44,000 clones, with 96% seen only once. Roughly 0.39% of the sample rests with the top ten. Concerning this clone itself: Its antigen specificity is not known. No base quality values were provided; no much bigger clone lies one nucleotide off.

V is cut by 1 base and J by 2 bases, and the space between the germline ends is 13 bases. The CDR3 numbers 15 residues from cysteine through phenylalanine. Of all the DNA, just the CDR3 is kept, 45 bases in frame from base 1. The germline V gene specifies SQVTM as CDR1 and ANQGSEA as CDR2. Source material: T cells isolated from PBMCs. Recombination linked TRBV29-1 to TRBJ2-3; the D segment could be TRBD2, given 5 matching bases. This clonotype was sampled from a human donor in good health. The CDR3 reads CSVEGGYGNTDTQYF. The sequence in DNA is TGCAGCGTTGAAGGAGGCTACGGGAACACAGATACGCAGTATTTT.